Sequencing of this T cell receptor beta chain was carried out in a study of blood T cell repertoires in COVID-19. On the study more broadly: Donors in the United States, Italy and Spain gave samples during acute or convalescent COVID-19. T cells, B-cell-depleted T cells, or PBMCs provided the cDNA or gDNA that served as material.

The CDR3 spans 14 residues. V lost 5 bases to trimming and J lost 11 bases, with 21 bases between them. Germline CDR1 MGHRA, CDR2 YSYEKL. Original analysis: Estimation of nucleated cell counts was performed using reference gene primer amplification. Sequenced by immunoSEQ multiplex PCR; TCRdb stores in-frame clones only, minus some. From that table come the V and J calls and clone size; the DNA was used to work out D and trimming. The data show about 150,000 clones, 80% to 90% seen once. Sequenced sample: peripheral blood. This rearrangement joins TRBV4-1 to TRBJ1-2; D is perhaps TRBD1 (6 bases). This TCR came from a woman aged 60-70 years with active COVID-19. CDR3 sequence: CASSAPTTGSQYTF. CDR3 DNA sequence: TGCGCCAGCAGCGCCCCAACGACAGGCTCCCAATACACCTTC.